These 8 T cell receptor beta chains were sequenced from one sample in a study of cytomegalovirus exposure and HLA in healthy donors. The PCR contained 60 Vbeta and 13 Jbeta primers. The protocol was immunoSEQ multiplex PCR, while the TCRdb copy is restricted to in-frame clones and leaves out a portion. Seen here are fewer than 200,000 clones, approximately 75% observed once, and the top ten hold less than 2%. What was sequenced was PBMCs. The receptors shown here come from a woman aged 18-30 years in good health and CMV-seronegative.

V gene TRBV2 combines with J gene TRBJ1-2; TRBD1 might be the D (5 bases). The CDR3 runs to 15 residues. The V end lost 2 bases, the J end lost 0 bases, and 10 bases lay between the germline ends. From germline, CDR1 is SNHLY and CDR2 FYNNEI. CDR3 amino acids: CASSESQGTNYGYTF. The CDR3 nucleotides read TGTGCCAGCAGTGAATCTCAGGGAACTAACTATGGCTACACCTTC.

This chain connects TRBV28 to TRBJ1-1; D is unresolved. The CDR3 runs 12 residues. Germline CDR1 is MDHEN and CDR2 is SYDVKM. V was pared by 3 bases and J by 11 bases, with 13 bases between. This CDR3 reads CASSFLAAEAFF. CDR3 coding DNA: TGTGCCAGCAGTTTTTTGGCCGCGGAGGCTTTCTTT.

The V gene is TRBV11-2, the J gene TRBJ2-5, with 8 positions matching TRBD1. The end of the DNA fits TRBJ2-7 better, so the J call may be wrong. CDR3 length equals 18 residues. Germline V lookup: CDR1 SGHAT, CDR2 FQNNGV. DNA of the CDR3: TGTGCCAGCAGCTTAGACCAGGACAGGGTCGGAAGTAGCTACGAGCAGTACTTC. Amino acid sequence: CASSLDQDRVGSSYEQYF.

The V gene is TRBV6-5, the J gene TRBJ1-1; 10 nucleotides line up with TRBD1. The length of the CDR3 is 14 residues. With V trimmed by 7 bases and J by 3 bases, 5 bases remained unmatched. Germline V lookup: CDR1 MNHEY, CDR2 SVGAGI. The CDR3 is CASIQTGGDTEAFF. CDR3 nucleotides: TGTGCCAGCATCCAGACAGGGGGCGACACTGAAGCTTTCTTT.

This clone showed up just a few times. This chain connects TRBV7-9 to TRBJ2-5; D might be TRBD1 (6 bases). The CDR3 has 13 residues. V shed 5 bases and J shed 3 bases, with 10 bases lying between them. Germline V CDR1 and CDR2: SEHNR, FQNEAQ (reference sequence). CDR3 loop: CASSGWTEETQYF. CDR3 coding DNA: TGTGCCAGCAGCGGATGGACAGAAGAGACCCAGTACTTC.

The rearrangement links TRBV2 to TRBJ2-3, with TRBD1 matching 10 bases. Trimming cost V 7 bases and J 5 bases; bases outside gene matches: 15. The CDR3 extends over 17 amino acids. CDR1 SNHLY and CDR2 FYNNEI come from the germline V gene. The CDR3 sequence is CASTQGDRQGAGDTQYF. CDR3 coding DNA: TGTGCCAGCACCCAAGGGGACCGACAGGGGGCGGGAGATACGCAGTATTTT.

Concerning this clone: One junction end disagrees with the germline gene, perhaps due to a read error. V usage is TRBV7-6 and J usage is TRBJ2-6; D might be TRBD1 (5 bases). Germline V gene data show CDR1 as SGHVS and CDR2 as FNYEAQ. CDR3 size: 15 residues. The CDR3 loop is CASSLLGSGASVLTF. CDR3 coding DNA: TGTGCCAGCAGCTTACTGGGTTCTGGGGCCAGCGTCCTGACTTTC. Variable domain in full (rest from reference TRBV7-6 and TRBJ2-6): GAGVSQSPRYKVTKRGQDVALRCDPISGHVSLYWYRQALGQGPEFLTYFNYEAQQDKSGLPNDRFSAERPEGSISTLTIQRTEQRDSAMYRCASSLLGSGASVLTFGAGSRLTVL.

The rearrangement links TRBV5-4 to TRBJ2-7; D remains unclear. Germline V gives CDR1 SGHNT, CDR2 YYREEE (reference sequence). Trimming removed 0 bases at V and 0 bases at J, with 7 bases between. This CDR3 spans 14 amino acids. CDR3 nucleotide sequence: TGTGCCAGCAGCTTGGATCAGCGCTCCTACGAGCAGTACTTC. Its protein is CASSLDQRSYEQYF. The variable domain in full, completed from reference TRBV5-4 and TRBJ2-7, reads ETGVTQSPTHLIKTRGQQVTLRCSSQSGHNTVSWYQQALGQGPQFIFQYYREEENGRGNFPPRFSGLQFPNYSSELNVNALELDDSALYLCASSLDQRSYEQYFGPGTRLTVT.